The source of this TCR beta chain is a study of blood T cell repertoires in COVID-19. TCRdb's copy holds only in-frame clones and misses some; the assay was immunoSEQ multiplex PCR. The sample lists 250,000 to 300,000 clones, 70% to 90% occurring once. The J segment lost 1 base and the V segment lost 3 bases, leaving 9 bases of the junction unmatched. The CDR3 is 16 amino acids. CDR1 DFQATT and CDR2 SNEGSKA come from the germline V gene (reference sequence). The source material was peripheral blood. The TCR sequence derives from a woman in her sixties or seventies with COVID-19, enrolled during active disease. The rearrangement links TRBV20-1 to TRBJ2-3; 8 bases agree with TRBD2. The CDR3 spells CSASGLAGVGTDTQYF. CDR3 coding DNA: TGCAGTGCTAGTGGACTAGCAGGAGTAGGCACAGATACGCAGTATTTT.